This passage covers 31 T cell receptor beta chains from one sample sequenced in a study of shared clonotypes between healthy human individuals (dated by TCRdb to 2020 to 2022). The library was produced with the immunoSEQ multiplex PCR assay. TCRdb retrieved this table from immuneACCESS and kept in-frame rearrangements only. Not all clones are present; in checked studies, unresolved V genes account for under half, and no reason is known for the remainder. This sample has about 530,000 clones in its table, and almost 80% of those were observed once. Under 15% of the sample lies in the top ten. The sample consisted of PBMCs. The receptors here all came from a woman aged 40 to 55 in good health. Some clones in this sample may be carry-over from other donors' samples.

For this clone: Other DNA variants within this sample encode the same CDR3. The chain has TRBV13 and TRBJ2-2, with TRBD1 matching over 7 bases. This CDR3 has 13 residues. V was pared by 5 bases and J by 6 bases, with 3 bases of the junction left unmatched. Germline V lookup: CDR1 PRHDT, CDR2 FYEKMQ (reference sequence). CDR3 nucleotides: TGTGCCAGCAGCCTGACAGGGTCCGGGGAGCTGTTTTTT. As protein: CASSLTGSGELFF.

The gene calls are TRBV29-1 and TRBJ2-7; no clear D gene. With 5 bases removed from V and 3 bases from J, the gap between germline ends came to 14 bases. The CDR3 consists of 13 residues. Germline V lookup: CDR1 SQVTM, CDR2 ANQGSEA. DNA of the CDR3: TGCAGCGTTTGCGAGACTGGAAGCTACGAGCAGTACTTC. Amino acids: CSVCETGSYEQYF.

V is TRBV29-1 and J is TRBJ2-1; 8 bases line up with TRBD2. The CDR3 is 15 amino acids. Germline-derived CDR1 and CDR2 are SQVTM and ANQGSEA. The trim removed 0 bases at V and 9 bases at J, leaving 10 bases unmatched. Here the CDR3 reads CSVEDQVGRAGEQFF. The CDR3 region has the DNA TGCAGCGTTGAAGATCAAGTCGGGAGGGCCGGTGAGCAGTTCTTC.

The V gene is TRBV9, the J gene TRBJ2-7, with TRBD2 identical over 9 bases. V trimming: 3 bases; J trimming: 0 bases; junction bases outside the gene matches: 4. Germline V gene lookup returns CDR1 SGDLS and CDR2 YYNGEE. The CDR3 extends over 15 amino acids. The CDR3 sequence: CASSGSGSGSYEQYF. The CDR3 DNA follows: TGTGCCAGCAGCGGTAGCGGGAGCGGCTCCTACGAGCAGTACTTC.

The chain employs TRBV7-3 and TRBJ2-5; the match to TRBD2 covers 9 bases. Germline trimming cut 2 bases from V and 5 bases from J; bases unmatched to any gene: 3. Germline CDR1 SGHTA, CDR2 FQGTGA. This CDR3 has 14 residues. CDR3 nucleotides: TGTGCCAGCAGCTTAGCGGGAGGGCGGGAGACCCAGTACTTC. This codes for CASSLAGGRETQYF.

The rearrangement links TRBV28 to TRBJ2-1; TRBD1 matches 9 bases. Per germline, CDR1 MDHEN and CDR2 SYDVKM. The CDR3 length is 15 residues. V lost 5 bases to trimming and J lost 10 bases; unmatched junction nucleotides: 12. This CDR3 reads CASSTPGQGLLEQFF. As DNA, the CDR3 is TGTGCCAGCAGTACACCGGGACAGGGTCTCTTGGAGCAGTTCTTC.

The V and J genes are TRBV19 and TRBJ2-5; D gene ambiguous. Germline-derived CDR1 and CDR2 are LNHDA and SQIVND (reference sequence). The CDR3 length is 17 residues. V was cut by 4 bases and J by 1 base, with 19 bases left in between. The CDR3 protein is CASSNFRGPGVQETQYF. Here the CDR3 DNA reads TGTGCCAGTAGTAATTTCCGTGGGCCCGGAGTCCAAGAGACCCAGTACTTC.

This chain's CDR3 is CASSRHTIAKNIQYF. CDR3 DNA sequence: TGTGCCAGCAGCAGACATACTATAGCCAAAAACATTCAGTACTTC. V usage is TRBV28 and J usage is TRBJ2-4; no clear D. CDR3 length equals 15 residues. Germline V CDR1 and CDR2: MDHEN, SYDVKM. V shed 6 bases and J shed 0 bases, with 12 bases lying between them.

Only one count was recorded for this clone. V and J are TRBV2 and TRBJ1-5; TRBD1 is a possible D gene (6 bases). The CDR3 sequence is 14 residues long. Germline V CDR1 and CDR2: SNHLY, FYNNEI. Trimming shortened V by 5 bases and J by 5 bases, and 13 bases separated the two germline ends. Here the CDR3 DNA reads TGTGCCAGCAGTTCGACCGGGGGCGATCAGCCCCAGCATTTT. Translated, it gives CASSSTGGDQPQHF. The full variable domain, rest sourced from reference TRBV2 and TRBJ1-5, is EPEVTQTPSHQVTQMGQEVILRCVPISNHLYFYWYRQILGQKVEFLVSFYNNEISEKSEIFDDQFSVERPDGSNFTLKIRSTKLEDSAMYFCASSSTGGDQPQHFGDGTRLSIL.

The chain recombines TRBV30 with TRBJ1-3, with a weak D call TRBD1 (5 bases). The CDR3 totals 15 residues. Germline CDR1 reads GTSNPN; CDR2 reads SVGIG (reference sequence). Trimming stripped 4 bases from V and 0 bases from J, with 13 bases between. The CDR3 region is CAWTGQGLSGNTIYF. For the CDR3, the DNA is TGTGCCTGGACGGGGCAGGGACTCTCTGGAAACACCATATATTTT.

CDR3 nucleotide sequence: TGTGCCAGTAGTCTAGCGACAGCCCCCAGCGCTGAAGCTTTCTTT. It encodes CASSLATAPSAEAFF. The genes are TRBV19 and TRBJ1-1; tentatively, D is TRBD1 (5 bases). The CDR3 has 15 residues. Germline loops: CDR1 LNHDA, CDR2 SQIVND (reference sequence). Trimming cost V 5 bases and J 6 bases, with 19 bases left between them.

This chain uses TRBV11-2 with TRBJ2-2; D gene uncertain. The length of the CDR3 is 14 residues. Germline V gene data show CDR1 as SGHAT and CDR2 as FQNNGV. V shed 4 bases and J shed 3 bases, with 9 bases lying between them. CDR3 in DNA: TGTGCCAGCAGCTCGGTCCGGTACACCGGGGAGCTGTTTTTT. Its translation is CASSSVRYTGELFF. Together with reference TRBV11-2 and TRBJ2-2, the CDR3 gives the full variable domain: EAGVAQSPRYKIIEKRQSVAFWCNPISGHATLYWYQQILGQGPKLLIQFQNNGVVDDSQLPKDRFSAERLKGVDSTLKIQPAKLEDSAVYLCASSSVRYTGELFFGEGSRLTVL.

This sequence joins TRBV30 and TRBJ1-4, with D maybe TRBD1 (5 bases). The CDR3 length is 17 residues. Germline V gene lookup returns CDR1 GTSNPN and CDR2 SVGIG (reference sequence). V lost 3 bases and J 2 bases, leaving 19 bases between the germline ends. The CDR3 nucleotides are TGTGCCTGGAGGTCCCGGGCAGGGCGGACTACTAATGAAAAACTGTTTTTT. This codes for CAWRSRAGRTTNEKLFF.

V is TRBV5-1 and J is TRBJ2-2; 12 bases are shared with TRBD2. Germline V gene lookup returns CDR1 SGHRS and CDR2 YFSETQ. The CDR3 totals 18 residues. V lost 1 base to trimming and J lost 3 bases; unmatched junction nucleotides: 7. CDR3: CASSLLPPSGRDTGELFF. DNA for the CDR3: TGCGCCAGCAGCTTGCTACCCCCTAGCGGGAGGGACACCGGGGAGCTGTTTTTT.

In this sample, this clone turned up a few times. The chain is built from TRBV4-1 and TRBJ2-2; D possibly uses TRBD1 or TRBD2 (7 bases each). Germline lookup yields CDR1 MGHRA and CDR2 YSYEKL. The CDR3 runs 15 residues. Trimming removed 0 bases from V and 6 bases from J, with 11 bases in between. The CDR3 sequence: CASSQDSGGAGELFF. CDR3 DNA sequence: TGCGCCAGCAGCCAAGACTCAGGGGGGGCCGGGGAGCTGTTTTTT.

This chain connects TRBV5-1 to TRBJ2-1; 7 positions agree with TRBD2. This CDR3 region has 15 residues. In germline, CDR1 is SGHRS, CDR2 YFSETQ. V lost 0 bases and J lost 7; bases outside the gene matches: 7. The CDR3 DNA sequence: TGCGCCAGCAGCTTGGGAAGCGGGAAAACGAATGAGCAGTTCTTC. Translated, it gives CASSLGSGKTNEQFF.

The V gene is TRBV11-3, the J gene TRBJ2-1, with 9 positions matching TRBD1. V was pared by 3 bases and J by 9 bases, with 12 bases of the junction left unmatched. Germline-derived CDR1 and CDR2 are SGHNT and YENEEA. CDR3 length equals 16 residues. This CDR3 is CASSFLVGQGLSEQFF. For the CDR3, the DNA is TGTGCCAGCAGCTTTTTGGTCGGACAGGGGTTGAGTGAGCAGTTCTTC.

V usage is TRBV18 and J usage is TRBJ2-2; 9 bases match TRBD1. The CDR3 is 16 residues long. In germline, CDR1 is KGHSH, CDR2 LQKENI. V was pared by 8 bases and J by 2 bases, with 9 bases of the junction left unmatched. CDR3 sequence (DNA): TGTGCCAGCGCCCGGGCCACAGGGGGCAACACCGGGGAGCTGTTTTTT. This encodes CASARATGGNTGELFF.

The chain is built from TRBV10-3 and TRBJ1-2, with D hard to call. The V and J ends lost 4 bases and 4 bases respectively, with 10 bases between them. Germline values: CDR1 ENHRY, CDR2 SYGVKD. The CDR3 runs 13 residues. CDR3 coding DNA: TGTGCCATCAGTGGCCTGGATGGCTATGGCTACACCTTC. Its translation is CAISGLDGYGYTF.

The chain combines TRBV19 with TRBJ2-2; no definite D call. The germline CDR1 and CDR2 sequences are LNHDA and SQIVND (reference sequence). Trimming removed 3 bases at V and 6 bases at J, with 11 bases between. The CDR3 totals 14 residues. CDR3 coding DNA: TGTGCCAGTAGTATCGGGCCTGGGCCCGGGGAGCTGTTTTTT. Translation: CASSIGPGPGELFF.

This sequence joins TRBV7-3 and TRBJ2-3; the D is unclear. V dropped 0 bases and J dropped 5 bases, with 6 bases sitting between them. Germline lookup yields CDR1 SGHTA and CDR2 FQGTGA. The CDR3 is 13 amino acids. CDR3 region: CASSLTSGDTQYF. The CDR3 DNA sequence: TGTGCCAGCAGCTTAACCTCCGGAGATACGCAGTATTTT.

The rearrangement joins TRBV5-1 to TRBJ2-5; perhaps TRBD2 as D (5 bases). The germline gives CDR1 SGHRS, CDR2 YFSETQ. Trimming removed 0 bases from V and 5 bases from J, with 20 bases in between. The CDR3 spans 17 residues. The CDR3 nucleotides read TGCGCCAGCAGCTTGGGCCCGAGCGCCGGAGGTCGGGAGACCCAGTACTTC. This translates into CASSLGPSAGGRETQYF.

The chain has TRBV2 and TRBJ2-1; 7 positions agree with TRBD2. The V and J ends lost 3 bases and 5 bases, in that order; junction bases with no gene match: 7. CDR1 SNHLY and CDR2 FYNNEI come from the germline V gene. This CDR3 is 15 amino acids long. The CDR3 loop is CASSDWAGVDNEQFF. The CDR3 DNA reads TGTGCCAGCAGTGATTGGGCGGGAGTAGACAATGAGCAGTTCTTC.

V and J are TRBV7-2 and TRBJ1-3; D gene ambiguous. Germline V gene lookup returns CDR1 SGHTA and CDR2 FQGNSA. V lost 0 bases to trimming and J lost 7 bases, with 10 bases between them. The CDR3 has 14 residues. The CDR3 coding sequence is TGTGCCAGCAGCTTAGCCCCCGTTGGGAACACCATATATTTT. It is translated as CASSLAPVGNTIYF. Based on the CDR3 plus reference TRBV7-2 and TRBJ1-3, the full variable domain is GAGVSQSPSNKVTEKGKDVELRCDPISGHTALYWYRQSLGQGLEFLIYFQGNSAPDKSGLPSDRFSAERTGGSVSTLTIQRTQQEDSAVYLCASSLAPVGNTIYFGEGSWLTVV.

The chain carries TRBV7-9 and TRBJ2-7; perhaps TRBD2 as D (6 bases). Deletions cut 0 bases from V and 7 bases from J, with 16 bases between. From germline, CDR1 is SEHNR and CDR2 FQNEAQ (reference sequence). CDR3 length: 15 amino acids. As DNA, the CDR3 is TGTGCCAGCAGCTTAGCTTGGTCGGGGCGGGAAGAGCAGTACTTC. Translated: CASSLAWSGREEQYF.

This chain links TRBV7-2 with TRBJ2-3; D gene ambiguous. Germline CDR1 and CDR2: SGHTA and FQGNSA. The CDR3 length is 14 residues. Trimming cost V 0 bases and J 2 bases, with 6 bases left between them. CDR3 bases: TGTGCCAGCAGCTTAGCGGCGATCACAGATACGCAGTATTTT. It yields the protein CASSLAAITDTQYF.

The J gene is TRBJ2-3, the V gene TRBV10-2, with D possibly matching TRBD1 (6 bases). Trimming left V 6 bases short and J 12 bases short, with 22 bases between. Germline-derived CDR1 and CDR2 are WSHSY and SAAADI. The CDR3 has 14 amino acids. Here the CDR3 reads CASSASRTGTSQYF. CDR3 sequence (DNA): TGCGCCAGCAGCGCCTCACGAACCGGGACATCACAGTATTTT.

As for this clone: The sample holds other DNA sequences that translate to the same CDR3. V is TRBV28 and J is TRBJ1-6, with 7 bases that match TRBD1. Germline-derived CDR1 and CDR2 are MDHEN and SYDVKM. Losses at the gene ends were 2 bases for V and 5 bases for J; bases not matched to a gene: 3. The CDR3 extends over 15 amino acids. CDR3 sequence: CASSLIDRDNSPLHF. CDR3 coding DNA: TGTGCCAGCAGTTTAATAGACAGGGATAATTCACCCCTCCACTTT.

V usage is TRBV19 and J usage is TRBJ1-2, with a weak D call TRBD1 (5 bases). The V gene lost 1 base and the J gene lost 6 bases, with 9 bases spanning the gap. The CDR3 spans 13 residues. Germline V CDR1 and CDR2: LNHDA, SQIVND (reference sequence). The CDR3 protein is CASSIAGGNGYTF. DNA for the CDR3: TGTGCCAGTAGTATAGCCGGGGGAAATGGCTACACCTTC.

The chain combines TRBV15 with TRBJ2-2; 11 bases agree with TRBD2. Germline lookup yields CDR1 LNHNV and CDR2 YYDKDF (reference sequence). The trim removed 0 bases at V and 6 bases at J, leaving 6 bases unmatched. The length of the CDR3 is 17 residues. The CDR3 DNA reads as TGTGCCACCAGCAGAGATCTATCGACTAGCGGGGCCGGGGAGCTGTTTTTT. Translating gives CATSRDLSTSGAGELFF.

The chain combines TRBV6-6 with TRBJ1-5; TRBD1 matches at 8 bases. After removal of 5 bases from V and 5 bases from J, the junction contained 11 bases not matched to a gene. Germline V lookup: CDR1 MNHNY, CDR2 SVGAGI (reference sequence). CDR3 length: 16 residues. DNA for the CDR3: TGTGCCAGCAGTCTATCGGACAGGGCAGGGGATCAGCCCCAGCATTTT. The encoded protein is CASSLSDRAGDQPQHF.